This paragraph reports one TCR beta chain. Its antigen remains unidentified. Method: immunoSEQ multiplex PCR; TCRdb's copy keeps in-frame clones and lacks some. The table lists around 120,000 clones, roughly four fifths of them singletons. CDR3 length equals 16 residues. The data belong to a study of radiation and T cells in renal cell carcinoma. Turning to the study itself: Nephrectomy followed 15 Gy stereotactic body radiation by 4 weeks.

Study findings and constraints: In blood, top tumor clones expanded by 2 weeks, shrinking by 4.

As for time point: blood 2 weeks post-SBRT. Treatment meaning: 15 Gy SBRT to primary tumor, nephrectomy 4 weeks later. Blood was sampled at baseline, 2 weeks and 4 weeks after SBRT. The sample in question was blood, obtained from a patient whose treatment included radiotherapy and nephrectomy. The receptor's source is a woman between 55 and 75 years old with renal cell carcinoma. The chain couples TRBV21-1 to TRBJ2-5; TRBD2, as called in the table, went unchecked against the DNA. TRBV21-1 is an annotated pseudogene. CDR3 sequence: CASSREREENQETQYF. The CDR3 DNA reads as TGTGCCAGCAGCAGGGAGCGGGAGGAAAACCAAGAGACCCAGTACTTC.